The rows below give T cell receptor beta chains drawn from one sample of a study of cytomegalovirus exposure and HLA in healthy donors. Measured with immunoSEQ multiplex PCR; TCRdb has only the in-frame clones, and not every one. The sample holds roughly 150,000 clones, 66% seen once. Sequenced material: PBMCs. The receptors shown here come from a human donor in good health. The CDR3 runs from the conserved cysteine through the conserved F or W. D genes are given only for firm matches. Clone size is stated in some rows and not others, as once, few, many or a class when expanded.

D: TRBD1
J: TRBJ1-2
length: 15
size: .
V: TRBV11-1
DNA: TGTGCCAGCAGCCGCCGGGACAGGGAAGAATATGGCTACACCTTC
CDR3: CASSRRDREEYGYTF

D: TRBD2
J: TRBJ2-7
length: 14
size: once
V: TRBV4-3
DNA: TGCGCCAGCAGCCAGGTAGCGGGGTCCTCCGAGCAGTACTTC
CDR3: CASSQVAGSSEQYF

D: TRBD2
J: TRBJ2-3
length: 18
size: few
V: TRBV27
DNA: TGTGCCAGCAGCCTACTAGCGGGAGGGCCTGGAAGGCAAGATACGCAGTATTTT
CDR3: CASSLLAGGPGRQDTQYF

D: .
J: TRBJ2-3
length: 14
size: .
V: TRBV27
DNA: TGTGCCAGCAGCCTTTGGGCATCCACAGATACGCAGTATTTT
CDR3: CASSLWASTDTQYF

D: TRBD1
J: TRBJ2-7
length: 14
size: .
V: TRBV19
DNA: TGTGCCAGTAGTTTCACAGGGGAAGCCTACGAGCAGTACTTC
CDR3: CASSFTGEAYEQYF

D: TRBD1
J: TRBJ2-6
length: 19
size: once
V: TRBV9
DNA: TGTGCCAGCAGCGTAGCTCCGGACAGGGGGCTAATTGGGGCCAACGTCCTGACTTTC
CDR3: CASSVAPDRGLIGANVLTF

D: TRBD1
J: TRBJ2-5
length: 16
size: .
V: TRBV4-1
DNA: TGCGCCAGCAGCCAAGACCCGGGACAGGGACAAGAGACCCAGTACTTC
CDR3: CASSQDPGQGQETQYF

D: .
J: TRBJ1-2
length: 13
size: few
V: TRBV2
DNA: TGTGCCAGCAGCTTAACAGGGAACGATGGCTACACCTTC
CDR3: CASSLTGNDGYTF

D: TRBD2
J: TRBJ2-1
length: 15
size: few
V: TRBV7-9
DNA: TGTGCCAGCAGAGGGACTAGCGGGAGGGCACATGAGCAGTTCTTC
CDR3: CASRGTSGRAHEQFF

D: TRBD2
J: TRBJ2-4
length: 16
size: .
V: TRBV28
DNA: TGTGCCAGCAGCTACTTAGCGGGGTGGGCCAAAAACATTCAGTACTTC
CDR3: CASSYLAGWAKNIQYF

D: .
J: TRBJ1-2
length: 14
size: few
V: TRBV7-9
DNA: TGTGCCAGCAGCACACAACACCCAAACTATGGCTACACCTTC
CDR3: CASSTQHPNYGYTF